The rows below give T cell receptor beta chains drawn from one sample of a study of blood T cell repertoires in COVID-19. The assay was immunoSEQ multiplex PCR, and TCRdb's table has in-frame clones only and misses some. Of 200,000 or so clones in the sample, about 80% were seen once. The sequenced sample was peripheral blood. These receptors originate from a human donor with acute or convalescent COVID-19. The donor label of this sample is uncertain. Both conserved end residues are part of each CDR3. Fields, in order: CDR3 protein, CDR3 DNA, J gene, V gene, clone size, D gene. A D gene is named only where the DNA matches it firmly. The size entry is marked missing in some rows and otherwise reads once, few, many or a size class.

cdr3_aa: CAIRPGQGEDGPGNTIYF; cdr3_nt: TGTGCCATCAGACCGGGACAGGGAGAAGATGGCCCTGGAAACACCATATATTTT; j_call: TRBJ1-3; v_call: TRBV10-3; clone_size: .; d_call: TRBD1
cdr3_aa: CASSEGQTQYF; cdr3_nt: TGTGCCAGCAGTGAAGGTCAAACCCAGTACTTC; j_call: TRBJ2-5; v_call: TRBV6-1; clone_size: .; d_call: .
cdr3_aa: CASRARGLENEKLFF; cdr3_nt: TGTGCCAGTAGGGCCCGGGGTCTCGAGAATGAAAAACTGTTTTTT; j_call: TRBJ1-4; v_call: TRBV19; clone_size: .; d_call: .
cdr3_aa: CASSLVTGPYEQYF; cdr3_nt: TGTGCCAGCAGCTTAGTGACAGGTCCCTACGAGCAGTACTTC; j_call: TRBJ2-7; v_call: TRBV11-1; clone_size: .; d_call: .
cdr3_aa: CAWRRSESPGTGELFF; cdr3_nt: TGTGCCTGGAGGAGATCGGAGTCCCCGGGGACCGGGGAGCTGTTTTTT; j_call: TRBJ2-2; v_call: TRBV30; clone_size: .; d_call: .
cdr3_aa: CASRFSGTYGEQYF; cdr3_nt: TGTGCCAGCAGGTTTAGCGGGACCTATGGGGAGCAGTACTTC; j_call: TRBJ2-7; v_call: TRBV6-6; clone_size: .; d_call: TRBD2
cdr3_aa: CASSLGGAASYEQYF; cdr3_nt: TGTGCCAGCTCCCTAGGGGGTGCCGCCTCCTACGAGCAGTACTTC; j_call: TRBJ2-7; v_call: TRBV18; clone_size: once; d_call: .
cdr3_aa: CASSSSGRATNIQYF; cdr3_nt: TGTGCCAGCAGTTCTAGCGGGAGGGCCACAAACATTCAGTACTTC; j_call: TRBJ2-4; v_call: TRBV2; clone_size: .; d_call: TRBD2
cdr3_aa: CASSLGQSSNQPQHF; cdr3_nt: TGCGCCAGCAGCTTGGGACAGTCTAGCAATCAGCCCCAGCATTTT; j_call: TRBJ1-5; v_call: TRBV5-1; clone_size: .; d_call: .
cdr3_aa: CASSLDGYGYTF; cdr3_nt: TGTGCCAGCAGCTTAGACGGCTATGGCTACACCTTC; j_call: TRBJ1-2; v_call: TRBV7-9; clone_size: .; d_call: .
cdr3_aa: CASSFGTGLGTNGYTF; cdr3_nt: TGTGCCAGCAGTTTCGGGACAGGGTTGGGTACTAATGGCTACACCTTC; j_call: TRBJ1-2; v_call: TRBV28; clone_size: .; d_call: TRBD1
cdr3_aa: CASRDRDQPQHF; cdr3_nt: TGTGCCAGTAGGGACAGAGATCAGCCCCAGCATTTT; j_call: TRBJ1-5; v_call: TRBV19; clone_size: few; d_call: .
cdr3_aa: CASSWDSYGYTF; cdr3_nt: TGCGCCAGCAGCTGGGACAGCTATGGCTACACCTTC; j_call: TRBJ1-2; v_call: TRBV5-1; clone_size: .; d_call: TRBD1
cdr3_aa: CASSPRAGVSNEQFF; cdr3_nt: TGTGCCAGCTCACCTAGAGCGGGAGTGAGCAATGAGCAGTTCTTC; j_call: TRBJ2-1; v_call: TRBV18; clone_size: once; d_call: TRBD2
cdr3_aa: CASSTIAGDVEQFF; cdr3_nt: TGTGCCAGCAGCACCATAGCGGGAGATGTTGAGCAGTTCTTC; j_call: TRBJ2-1; v_call: TRBV7-9; clone_size: .; d_call: TRBD2
cdr3_aa: CASSLVPGSSYEQYF; cdr3_nt: TGCGCCAGCAGCTTGGTTCCAGGTAGCTCCTACGAGCAGTACTTC; j_call: TRBJ2-7; v_call: TRBV5-1; clone_size: .; d_call: .
cdr3_aa: CASSLDGSSQETQYF; cdr3_nt: TGTGCCAGCAGCTTAGATGGTAGCTCCCAAGAGACCCAGTACTTC; j_call: TRBJ2-5; v_call: TRBV11-2; clone_size: .; d_call: .
cdr3_aa: CASSPEQGPYGYTF; cdr3_nt: TGCGCCAGCAGCCCCGAACAGGGTCCCTATGGCTACACCTTC; j_call: TRBJ1-2; v_call: TRBV4-3; clone_size: .; d_call: .
cdr3_aa: CASSPPAGNTEAFF; cdr3_nt: TGTGCCAGCTCACCACCGGCGGGAAACACTGAAGCTTTCTTT; j_call: TRBJ1-1; v_call: TRBV18; clone_size: once; d_call: .
cdr3_aa: CASSLQGWANSPLHF; cdr3_nt: TGTGCCAGCAGTTTACAGGGATGGGCGAATTCACCCCTCCACTTT; j_call: TRBJ1-6; v_call: TRBV27; clone_size: once; d_call: .
cdr3_aa: CASSLTQGARTQPQHF; cdr3_nt: TGTGCCAGCAGCCTAACCCAGGGGGCGCGAACCCAGCCCCAGCATTTT; j_call: TRBJ1-5; v_call: TRBV7-2; clone_size: .; d_call: TRBD1
cdr3_aa: CAISEGRGNQPQHF; cdr3_nt: TGTGCCATCAGTGAGGGTCGCGGCAATCAGCCCCAGCATTTT; j_call: TRBJ1-5; v_call: TRBV10-3; clone_size: .; d_call: .
cdr3_aa: CASSFLYPLGNYGYTF; cdr3_nt: TGTGCCAGCAGCTTCCTCTACCCCCTCGGGAACTATGGCTACACCTTC; j_call: TRBJ1-2; v_call: TRBV5-6; clone_size: .; d_call: .
cdr3_aa: CASSPGLAGGSDTQYF; cdr3_nt: TGTGCCAGCAGCCCAGGACTAGCGGGAGGTTCAGATACGCAGTATTTT; j_call: TRBJ2-3; v_call: TRBV5-8; clone_size: .; d_call: TRBD2
cdr3_aa: CASSYGQGYGYTF; cdr3_nt: TGTGCCAGCAGCTATGGACAGGGCTATGGCTACACCTTC; j_call: TRBJ1-2; v_call: TRBV7-8; clone_size: .; d_call: TRBD1
cdr3_aa: CASTPRDEQFF; cdr3_nt: TGTGCCAGTACCCCCCGGGATGAGCAGTTCTTC; j_call: TRBJ2-1; v_call: TRBV19; clone_size: .; d_call: .
cdr3_aa: CASSPGTGALSSYNSPLHF; cdr3_nt: TGTGCCAGCAGCCCCGGGACAGGGGCTCTGAGCTCCTATAATTCACCCCTCCACTTT; j_call: TRBJ1-6; v_call: TRBV28; clone_size: .; d_call: TRBD1